What follows are 15 T cell receptor beta chains derived from one specimen sequenced in a study of patients and donors after allogeneic stem cell transplantation. TCRdb passed the RT-PCR reads through MiXCR, listing each CDR3 protein once. Seen here are approximately 410,000 distinct CDR3 sequences, 16% observed once, and the top ten hold around 6.8%. Sequencing was done on a sample of blood, either unsorted or a sorted T cell fraction (not recorded which). The receptors were gathered from a human donor who was either an allogeneic HSCT recipient or a stem cell or donor lymphocyte infusion donor (not recorded which). It is not recorded whose cells these are; they may come from a transplant donor.

This clonotype was found many times. J is TRBJ2-2 and V is TRBV7-3; D possibly corresponds to TRBD2 (7 bases). Germline V gene data show CDR1 as SGHTA and CDR2 as FQGTGA. The length of the CDR3 is 18 residues. V lost 0 bases to trimming and J lost 4 bases, with 18 bases between them. The CDR3 sequence: CASSLTAWGGSVTGELFF. CDR3 sequence (DNA): TGTGCCAGCAGCTTAACGGCGTGGGGGGGCTCGGTCACCGGGGAGCTGTTTTTT.

This clonotype was seen a few times. The chain links TRBV3-1 to TRBJ2-1, with 7 bases matching TRBD2. CDR1 is LGHDT and CDR2 is YNNKEL in the germline V gene (reference sequence). The CDR3 runs 15 residues. V lost 4 bases and J lost 5; bases outside the gene matches: 8. The CDR3 is CASSLHKRGHNEQFF. The CDR3 coding sequence is TGTGCCAGCAGCCTGCATAAGCGGGGACACAATGAGCAGTTCTTC.

The gene calls are TRBV5-1 and TRBJ2-1; D might be TRBD1 or TRBD2, each matching 6 bases. V lost 0 bases to trimming and J lost 2 bases, with 15 bases between them. The CDR3 sequence is 17 residues long. Germline assignment: CDR1 SGHRS and CDR2 YFSETQ. The CDR3 spells CASSLVGGGKAYNEQFF. The CDR3 DNA is TGCGCCAGCAGCTTGGTGGGGGGCGGTAAAGCCTACAATGAGCAGTTCTTC.

This clonotype was observed a handful of times. The genes are TRBV5-1 and TRBJ1-1; TRBD1 matches at 7 bases. CDR1 SGHRS and CDR2 YFSETQ come from the germline V gene. The CDR3 runs 16 residues. Unmatched junction bases numbered 14, after V lost 4 bases and J lost 5 bases. CDR3 sequence reads: CASSPLTGKGGTEAFF. CDR3 coding DNA: TGCGCCAGCAGCCCCCTGACAGGGAAGGGAGGGACTGAAGCTTTCTTT.

The V gene is TRBV27, the J gene TRBJ2-7; 14 bases are shared with TRBD2. Germline CDR1 is MNHEY and CDR2 is SMNVEV (reference sequence). The CDR3 covers 14 residues. The ends lost 4 bases at V and 7 bases at J; junction bases unmatched: 3. CDR3 in DNA: TGTGCCAGCAGTTCCGGACTAGCGGGGGGTGAGCAGTACTTC. The encoded protein is CASSSGLAGGEQYF.

This clonotype has just a few counts. This rearrangement joins TRBV14 to TRBJ1-2; no clear D. The germline CDR1 and CDR2 sequences are SGHDN and FVKESK. The CDR3 consists of 12 residues. V was pared by 2 bases and J by 8 bases, with 9 bases between. The CDR3 nucleotides are TGTGCCAGCAGCCAAAATAAACGGGGCTACACCTTC. Amino acids: CASSQNKRGYTF.

This clonotype showed up just a few times. This chain links TRBV5-1 with TRBJ2-7, with TRBD1 matching over 10 bases. Germline-derived CDR1 and CDR2 are SGHRS and YFSETQ. The V gene end was trimmed by 4 bases and the J gene end by 6 bases; junction bases not matched to a gene: 4. The CDR3 covers 13 residues. The CDR3 DNA reads TGCGCCAGCAGCAAAGGACAGGGGGGCGAGCAGTACTTC. It yields the protein CASSKGQGGEQYF. Looking up the rest from reference TRBV5-1 and TRBJ2-7 gives the full variable domain: KAGVTQTPRYLIKTRGQQVTLSCSPISGHRSVSWYQQTPGQGLQFLFEYFSETQRNKGNFPGRFSGRQFSNSRSEMNVSTLELGDSALYLCASSKGQGGEQYFGPGTRLTVT.

The chain recombines TRBV2 with TRBJ2-3; a possible D gene is TRBD1 (5 bases). Germline values: CDR1 SNHLY, CDR2 FYNNEI. The CDR3 covers 15 residues. V lost 3 bases and J lost 2, with 12 bases in between. In DNA form, the CDR3 reads TGTGCCAGCAGTGAGGCGATGGGGCCCACAGATACGCAGTATTTT. Translating gives CASSEAMGPTDTQYF.

V and J are TRBV20-1 and TRBJ1-2; possibly TRBD1 for D (6 bases). Germline assignment: CDR1 DFQATT and CDR2 SNEGSKA (reference sequence). CDR3 length: 13 residues. V dropped 3 bases and J dropped 5 bases, with 13 bases sitting between them. CDR3 coding DNA: TGCAGTGCTAGCAAAGGACAGAATTATGGCTACACCTTC. Translating gives CSASKGQNYGYTF.

A few counts support this clonotype. The chain has TRBV7-9 and TRBJ1-1; D gene ambiguous. V gave up 5 bases and J gave up 0 bases, with 19 bases separating them. CDR1 is SEHNR, CDR2 FQNEAQ, per germline (reference sequence). This CDR3 is 17 amino acids long. CDR3 protein: CASSPSLGRPMNTEAFF. DNA of the CDR3: TGTGCCAGCAGCCCTAGCCTTGGCCGTCCCATGAACACTGAAGCTTTCTTT.

This chain uses TRBV12-5 with TRBJ2-1; 13 bases map to TRBD2. CDR3 length equals 15 residues. V lost 3 bases, J lost 4 bases, and 0 bases stayed unmatched. Germline V gives CDR1 LGHNT, CDR2 FRNRAP. The CDR3, as DNA: TGTGCTAGTGGTTTACTAGCGGGAGGGTACAATGAGCAGTTCTTC. It translates to CASGLLAGGYNEQFF. Drawing the rest from reference TRBV12-5 and TRBJ2-1, the complete variable domain is DARVTQTPRHKVTEMGQEVTMRCQPILGHNTVFWYRQTMMQGLELLAYFRNRAPLDDSGMPKDRFSAEMPDATLATLKIQPSEPRDSAVYFCASGLLAGGYNEQFFGPGTRLTVL.

This clonotype was seen only a few times. For the CDR3, the DNA is TGTGCCACCAGTGATCTAAGTAGCGGGACCGTCTACAATGAGCAGTTCTTC. Its protein product is CATSDLSSGTVYNEQFF. The chain has TRBV24-1 and TRBJ2-1; 8 positions agree with TRBD2. CDR1 and CDR2 (germline): KGHDR, SFDVKD. This CDR3 is 17 amino acids long. The junction had 9 bases not matched to a gene; V was cut back by 3 bases and J by 3 bases.

The table lists this clonotype with a few counts. The rearrangement links TRBV20-1 to TRBJ1-1; D is unresolved. The CDR3 length is 13 residues. Germline values: CDR1 DFQATT, CDR2 SNEGSKA (reference sequence). Trimming left V 2 bases short and J 6 bases short, with 13 bases between. Here the CDR3 reads CSARTARRAEAFF. CDR3 coding DNA: TGCAGTGCTAGAACGGCGCGGAGGGCTGAAGCTTTCTTT.

This clonotype was seen once. This chain joins TRBV9 and TRBJ1-6; the D is unclear. The CDR3 extends over 15 amino acids. The germline V gene has CDR1 SGDLS and CDR2 YYNGEE. V was pared by 0 bases and J by 0 bases, with 4 bases between. As DNA, the CDR3 is TGTGCCAGCAGCGTAGATGGCTCCTATAATTCACCCCTCCACTTT. Translation: CASSVDGSYNSPLHF.

This clonotype was seen ten or more times. This chain joins TRBV29-1 and TRBJ2-2; no clear D gene. Trimming removed 4 bases at V and 4 bases at J, with 13 bases between. Germline V gene lookup returns CDR1 SQVTM and CDR2 ANQGSEA. This CDR3 is built from 14 residues. The CDR3: CSVVSRPTTGELFF. The CDR3 DNA reads as TGCAGCGTTGTTTCGAGACCTACCACCGGGGAGCTGTTTTTT.